This TCR beta chain was identified during a study of blood T cell repertoires in COVID-19. Study-wide context: T cells, B-cell-depleted T cells, or PBMCs supplied cDNA or gDNA.

Generated by immunoSEQ multiplex PCR, the TCRdb table keeps only in-frame clones and is missing some. This sample carries about 64,000 clones, 80% to 85% of them seen once, and the ten largest clones take about 12%. There are 15 residues in the CDR3. Germline lookup yields CDR1 LNHDA and CDR2 SQIVND (reference sequence). J was trimmed by 4 bases and V by 5 bases; bases with no gene match: 10. Sequenced sample: peripheral blood. The V call is TRBV19, the J call TRBJ1-2; 7 nucleotides agree with TRBD1. The clonotype originates from a human donor in a cohort sampled during active COVID-19. The CDR3 bases are TGTGCCAGTAGTGCCGGGGGCAGGGGGACCTATGGCTACACCTTC. Protein: CASSAGGRGTYGYTF.